One and the same sample provided the 14 T cell receptor beta chains below, sequenced in a study of blood T cell repertoires in COVID-19. Libraries were prepared by immunoSEQ multiplex PCR; TCRdb keeps only in-frame clonotypes and omits some of them. The table lists around 340,000 clones, about 92% of them singletons. Specimen: peripheral blood. Receptors were obtained from a woman aged 55-75 years with COVID-19, enrolled during active disease.

This clone has more than one count but fewer than ten. V gene TRBV6-2 or TRBV6-3 combines with J gene TRBJ2-2, with 8 bases fitting TRBD2. Trimming took 2 bases from V and 7 from J; bases not matched to a gene: 6. The CDR3 contains 15 residues. Germline loops: CDR1 MNHEY, CDR2 SVGEGT. The CDR3 loop reads CASSYRRGGDGELFF. The CDR3 DNA sequence: TGTGCCAGCAGTTACCGTCGGGGGGGTGACGGGGAGCTGTTTTTT.

With respect to this clone: The germline gene is not matched at one end of the junction; a read error may be the cause. The chain employs TRBV2 and TRBJ2-1; tentatively, D is TRBD2 (6 bases). Germline V lookup: CDR1 SNHLY, CDR2 FYNNEI. The length of the CDR3 is 13 residues. CDR3 DNA sequence: TGTGCCAGCAGTGTCGGGACTGCAACGCGGGGAATCTTC. Protein product: CASSVGTATRGIF.

The J gene is TRBJ2-7, the V gene TRBV5-1, with 8 bases lining up with TRBD1. Losses at the gene ends were 7 bases for V and 3 bases for J; bases not matched to a gene: 9. The CDR3 runs to 14 residues. Germline CDR1 SGHRS, CDR2 YFSETQ. The CDR3 reads CASGEQGGNYEQYF. The DNA of the CDR3 is TGCGCCAGCGGGGAACAGGGGGGAAACTACGAGCAGTACTTC.

The gene calls are TRBV6-5 and TRBJ1-6; 10 nucleotides agree with TRBD1. CDR1 and CDR2 (germline): MNHEY, SVGAGI. The CDR3 is 16 residues long. The V gene end was trimmed by 2 bases and the J gene end by 8 bases; junction bases not matched to a gene: 6. DNA for the CDR3: TGTGCCAGCAGTTACGCAACGGGACAGGGGCATTCACCCCTCCACTTT. It is translated as CASSYATGQGHSPLHF.

The genes are TRBV27 and TRBJ2-7; TRBD1 aligns across 9 bases. V lost 5 bases and J lost 2; bases outside the gene matches: 7. The germline V gene encodes CDR1 MNHEY and CDR2 SMNVEV (reference sequence). The CDR3 is 15 amino acids. The CDR3 coding sequence is TGTGCCAGCAGTCCGATGGGACAGGGTCCCTACGAGCAGTACTTC. Protein: CASSPMGQGPYEQYF.

This clone was found once. CDR3 in amino acids: CSVGAGPIATNEKLFF. CDR3 DNA: TGCAGCGTTGGGGCAGGCCCTATAGCAACTAATGAAAAACTGTTTTTT. The V gene is TRBV29-1, the J gene TRBJ1-4; unclear D gene. This CDR3 has 16 residues. V gave up 4 bases and J gave up 0 bases, with 15 bases separating them. Per germline, CDR1 SQVTM and CDR2 ANQGSEA. Variable domain in full (rest from reference TRBV29-1 and TRBJ1-4): SAVISQKPSRDICQRGTSLTIQCQVDSQVTMMFWYRQQPGQSLTLIATANQGSEATYESGFVIDKFPISRPNLTFSTLTVSNMSPEDSSIYLCSVGAGPIATNEKLFFGSGTQLSVL.

The gene calls are TRBV4-1 and TRBJ1-1, with 7 positions matching TRBD1. Germline loops: CDR1 MGHRA, CDR2 YSYEKL. V shed 0 bases and J 3 bases; nucleotides not matched to a gene: 13. This CDR3 has 18 amino acids. DNA of the CDR3: TGCGCCAGCAGCCAAGATCATCGACAGGGTCCTCGGGACACTGAAGCTTTCTTT. Translation: CASSQDHRQGPRDTEAFF.

The chain is built from TRBV11-2 and TRBJ2-1, with D hard to call. Germline CDR1 SGHAT, CDR2 FQNNGV. The CDR3 extends over 12 amino acids. V was shortened by 5 bases and J by 7 bases, with 9 bases between the two germline ends. CDR3: CASSPVKNEQFF. DNA of the CDR3: TGTGCCAGCAGCCCTGTTAAAAATGAGCAGTTCTTC.

The sample holds one count of this clone. CDR3 in amino acids: CASSRDRANYGYTF. The CDR3 nucleotides are TGTGCCAGCAGTCGAGACAGGGCGAACTATGGCTACACCTTC. This sequence joins TRBV28 and TRBJ1-2; 7 nucleotides match TRBD1. The length of the CDR3 is 14 residues. J lost 2 bases, V lost 5 bases, and 5 bases had no gene match. Germline V gene lookup returns CDR1 MDHEN and CDR2 SYDVKM.

A note on this clone: Additional DNA sequences in this sample encode the identical CDR3. The V and J genes are TRBV5-1 and TRBJ2-1; tentatively, D is TRBD2 (5 bases). The ends were cut back, 0 bases at V and 0 bases at J, with 7 bases in the middle. The germline V gene encodes CDR1 SGHRS and CDR2 YFSETQ. This CDR3 comprises 15 residues. The CDR3 sequence: CASSLGGSSYNEQFF. In DNA, the CDR3 is TGCGCCAGCAGCTTGGGAGGGTCCTCCTACAATGAGCAGTTCTTC.

The rearrangement joins TRBV19 to TRBJ1-1; D unresolved. From germline, CDR1 is LNHDA and CDR2 SQIVND (reference sequence). V was shortened by 4 bases and J by 4 bases, with 10 bases between the two germline ends. The CDR3 extends over 13 amino acids. DNA for the CDR3: TGTGCCAGTAGTAGAGCTTTCGGCACTGAAGCTTTCTTT. Translation gives CASSRAFGTEAFF.

This clone was seen a single time. The CDR3 region has the DNA TGTGCCAGCAGTTACCGACAAACTGGCTATGGCTACACCTTC. Its translation: CASSYRQTGYGYTF. This chain connects TRBV6-6 to TRBJ1-2; D is undetermined. Per germline, CDR1 MNHNY and CDR2 SVGAGI (reference sequence). The V and J ends lost 2 bases and 4 bases respectively, with 11 bases between them. This CDR3 has 14 residues.

The chain has TRBV29-1 and TRBJ1-4; no reliable D call. This CDR3 region has 13 residues. From germline, CDR1 is SQVTM and CDR2 ANQGSEA. Trimming pared 6 bases from V and 7 bases from J, leaving 15 bases between. The CDR3 nucleotides read TGCAGCGTCATCGGGAAATTGAGTGAAAAACTGTTTTTT. As protein: CSVIGKLSEKLFF.

This chain connects TRBV24-1 to TRBJ1-2; 7 bases fit TRBD1. Per the germline V gene, CDR1 is KGHDR and CDR2 is SFDVKD. V shed 5 bases and J 6 bases; nucleotides not matched to a gene: 8. The CDR3 runs to 14 residues. The CDR3 is CATSAPTGNHGYTF. CDR3 DNA sequence: TGTGCCACCAGTGCCCCGACAGGGAATCATGGCTACACCTTC.